This T cell receptor beta chain was sequenced in a study of OX40 agonist ivuxolimab in advanced cancers. Overall study: Eligibility rules accepted prior anti-PD-1, anti-PD-L1 or anti-CTLA-4 therapy, and 35% to 40% had some.

Assay: immunoSEQ multiplex PCR; the TCRdb copy retains only in-frame clones and omits some. The table lists 75,000 to 90,000 clones, approximately 90% of them singletons. Trimming left V 4 bases short and J 5 bases short, with 18 bases between. The CDR3 is made up of 15 amino acids. The germline CDR1 and CDR2 sequences are MNHEY and SMNVEV (reference sequence). The rearrangement uses TRBV27 and TRBJ2-7; perhaps TRBD2 as D (5 bases). The sample was CD4+ or CD8+ T cells sorted from blood, taken in a trial of the OX40 agonist ivuxolimab. The TCR sequence derives from an adult with an advanced solid tumor such as melanoma, head and neck, liver or kidney cancer. The CDR3 nucleotides are TGTGCCAGCAGTTCGATCCCCCGGACTGCACACGAGCAGTACTTC. Encoded protein: CASSSIPRTAHEQYF.